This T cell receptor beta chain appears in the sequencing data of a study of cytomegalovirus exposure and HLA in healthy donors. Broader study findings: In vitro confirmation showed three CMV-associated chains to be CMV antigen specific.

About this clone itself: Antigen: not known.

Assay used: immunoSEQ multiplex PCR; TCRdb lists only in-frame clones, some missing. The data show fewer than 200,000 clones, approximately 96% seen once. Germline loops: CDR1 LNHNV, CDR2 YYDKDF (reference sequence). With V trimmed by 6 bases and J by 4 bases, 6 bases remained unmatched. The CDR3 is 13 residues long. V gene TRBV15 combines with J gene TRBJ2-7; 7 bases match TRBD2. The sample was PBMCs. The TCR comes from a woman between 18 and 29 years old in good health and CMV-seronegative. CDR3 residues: CATSRDYSYEQYF. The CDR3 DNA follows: TGTGCCACCAGTCGGGACTATTCATACGAGCAGTACTTC. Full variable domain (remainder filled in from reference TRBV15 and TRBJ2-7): DAMVIQNPRYQVTQFGKPVTLSCSQTLNHNVMYWYQQKSSQAPKLLFHYYDKDFNNEADTPDNFQSRRPNTSFCFLDIRSPGLGDTAMYLCATSRDYSYEQYFGPGTRLTVT.